Below, one T cell receptor (beta chain) is given with its context. The method was immunoSEQ multiplex PCR; TCRdb's version includes in-frame clones alone and lacks a portion of them. The sample carries 2,500,000 or so clones, under 95% recorded once. V gave up 4 bases and J gave up 0 bases, with 13 bases separating them. The V gene's germline CDR1 is LGHNA and CDR2 YSLEER. The length of the CDR3 is 15 residues. These data come from a study of shared clonotypes between healthy human individuals. The chain employs TRBV4-3 and TRBJ2-7, with a possible D match to TRBD2 (6 bases). The specimen sequenced was naive CD4+ T cells from PBMCs. Subset noted: CD45RA+ positively selected. This receptor was obtained from a man aged 18 to 29 in good health. Some clones in this sample may be carry-over from other donors' samples. CDR3 nucleotides: TGCGCCAGCAGCCGGGAGGTGGTCAGCTCCTACGAGCAGTACTTC. This gives the protein CASSREVVSSYEQYF.